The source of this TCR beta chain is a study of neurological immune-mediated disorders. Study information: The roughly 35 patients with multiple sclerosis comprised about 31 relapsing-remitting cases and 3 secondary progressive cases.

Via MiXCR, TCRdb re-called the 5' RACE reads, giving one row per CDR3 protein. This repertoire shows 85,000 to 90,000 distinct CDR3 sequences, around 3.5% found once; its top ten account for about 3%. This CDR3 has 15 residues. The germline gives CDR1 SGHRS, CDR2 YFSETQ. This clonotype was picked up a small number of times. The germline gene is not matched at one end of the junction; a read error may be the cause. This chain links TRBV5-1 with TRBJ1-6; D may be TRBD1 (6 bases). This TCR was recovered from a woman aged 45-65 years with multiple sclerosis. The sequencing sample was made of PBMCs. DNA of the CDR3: TGCGCCAGCAGCGAGGGACACGGGGATGATTCACACCTCCACTTT. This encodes CASSEGHGDDSHLHF.